The entry below describes one T cell receptor beta chain. This sample was included in a study of blood T cell repertoires in COVID-19. From germline, CDR1 is SGHRS and CDR2 YFSETQ. Trimming at V came to 4 bases and at J to 7 bases, leaving 12 bases not matched to a gene. The CDR3 has 16 residues. Measured with immunoSEQ multiplex PCR; TCRdb has only the in-frame clones, and not every one. Of over 150,000 clones in the sample, about nine tenths were seen once. The chain links TRBV5-1 to TRBJ2-1, with 9 bases aligning to TRBD2. This sequence was found in a woman aged 30 to 39 who had recovered from COVID-19. Material for sequencing was PBMCs or T cells enriched from blood (not recorded which). The DNA for the CDR3 is TGCGCCAGCAGCCGTAGGGGGCGGGAGGGCCTGAATGAGCAGTTCTTC. It codes for CASSRRGREGLNEQFF.